What follows are 4 T cell receptor beta chains derived from one specimen sequenced in a study of cytomegalovirus exposure and HLA in healthy donors. Primers for the PCR totalled 60 Vbeta and 13 Jbeta. Repertoires were generated with immunoSEQ multiplex PCR, while TCRdb's copy carries only in-frame clones and drops some. The table includes 180,000 or so clones, roughly 74% detected once. Sequencing was done on a sample of PBMCs. Source of these receptors: a middle-aged woman in good health and CMV-seropositive.

This sequence joins TRBV7-3 and TRBJ2-3; no clear D. Germline CDR1 reads SGHTA; CDR2 reads FQGTGA. The CDR3 spans 14 residues. Trimming left V 0 bases short and J 4 bases short, with 8 bases between. The CDR3 region is CASSLTAAADTQYF. DNA of the CDR3: TGTGCCAGCAGCTTAACGGCTGCCGCAGATACGCAGTATTTT.

This clone was seen just once. The CDR3 region is CASRRTGLLGRNIQYF. The CDR3 coding sequence is TGCGCCAGCAGGAGGACAGGACTTCTAGGGAGAAACATTCAGTACTTC. The chain carries TRBV5-1 and TRBJ2-4; 7 bases align to TRBD1. CDR1 and CDR2 from the germline V gene are SGHRS and YFSETQ. Trimming took 5 bases from V and 6 from J; bases not matched to a gene: 14. CDR3 size: 16 residues.

The V gene is TRBV19, the J gene TRBJ2-1, with 7 bases matching TRBD1. This CDR3 has 16 residues. Germline V CDR1 and CDR2: LNHDA, SQIVND (reference sequence). The ends lost 1 base at V and 6 bases at J; junction bases unmatched: 9. In DNA, the CDR3 is TGTGCCAGTAGTATAGCGAGACAGGGTAAGGGCAATGAGCAGTTCTTC. It encodes CASSIARQGKGNEQFF.

This clone has more than one count but fewer than ten. The genes are TRBV10-2 and TRBJ2-5; TRBD2 aligns across 9 bases. The germline V gene has CDR1 WSHSY and CDR2 SAAADI. The trim removed 5 bases at V and 0 bases at J, leaving 7 bases unmatched. The CDR3 extends over 16 amino acids. The CDR3 spells CASSPKTSGYQETQYF. CDR3 sequence (DNA): TGCGCCAGCAGTCCAAAGACTAGCGGTTACCAAGAGACCCAGTACTTC.